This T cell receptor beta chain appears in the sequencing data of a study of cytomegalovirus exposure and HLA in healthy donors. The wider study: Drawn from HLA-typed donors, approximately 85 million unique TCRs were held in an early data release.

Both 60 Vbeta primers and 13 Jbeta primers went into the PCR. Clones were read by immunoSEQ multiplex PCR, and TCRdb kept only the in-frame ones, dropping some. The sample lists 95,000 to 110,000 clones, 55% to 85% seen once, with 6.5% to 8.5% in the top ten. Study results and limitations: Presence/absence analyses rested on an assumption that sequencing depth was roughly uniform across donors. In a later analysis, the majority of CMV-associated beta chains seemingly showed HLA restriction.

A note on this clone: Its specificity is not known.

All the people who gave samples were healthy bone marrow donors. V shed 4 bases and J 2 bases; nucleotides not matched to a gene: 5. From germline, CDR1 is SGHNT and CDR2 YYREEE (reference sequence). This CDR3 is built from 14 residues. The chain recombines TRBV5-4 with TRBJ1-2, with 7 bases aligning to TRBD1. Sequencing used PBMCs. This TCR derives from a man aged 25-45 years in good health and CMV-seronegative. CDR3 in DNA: TGTGCCAGCAGCGATGTGACAGGGAACTATGGCTACACCTTC. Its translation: CASSDVTGNYGYTF.